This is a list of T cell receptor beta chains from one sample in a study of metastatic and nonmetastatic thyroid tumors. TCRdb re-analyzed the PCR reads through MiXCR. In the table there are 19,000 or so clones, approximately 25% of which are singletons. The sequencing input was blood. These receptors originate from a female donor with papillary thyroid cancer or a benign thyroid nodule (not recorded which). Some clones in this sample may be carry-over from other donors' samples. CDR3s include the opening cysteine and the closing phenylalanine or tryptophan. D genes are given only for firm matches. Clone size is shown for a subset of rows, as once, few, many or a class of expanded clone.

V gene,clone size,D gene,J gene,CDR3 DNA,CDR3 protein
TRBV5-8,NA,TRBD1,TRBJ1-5,TGTGCCAGCAGCTTGGGACAGGGGCCCCAGCATTTT,CASSLGQGPQHF
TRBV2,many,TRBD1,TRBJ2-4,TGTGCCAGCAGTCCACAGGGGGCTGGAAACATTCAGTACTTC,CASSPQGAGNIQYF
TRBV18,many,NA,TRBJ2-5,TGTGCCAGCTCACCGGTTGGGCAAGAGACCCAGTACTTC,CASSPVGQETQYF
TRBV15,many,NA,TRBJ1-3,TGTGCCACCAGCCGGATCAGGGAGGGCGGAAACACCATATATTTT,CATSRIREGGNTIYF
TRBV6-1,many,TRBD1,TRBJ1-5,TGTGCCAGCAGTGAAATCGGACAGGCCTTCAATCAGCCCCAGCATTTT,CASSEIGQAFNQPQHF
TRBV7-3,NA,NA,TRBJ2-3,TGTGCCAGCAGCTTAGTTCACAGCACAGATACGCAGTATTTT,CASSLVHSTDTQYF
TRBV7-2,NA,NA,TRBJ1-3,TGTGCCAGCAGCTACGTGCCAGAGGGAAACACCATAGATTTT,CASSYVPEGNTIDF
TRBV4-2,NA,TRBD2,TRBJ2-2,TGTGCCAGCAGCCCCGGGGCGGGAGAGACCGGGGAGCTGTTTTTT,CASSPGAGETGELFF
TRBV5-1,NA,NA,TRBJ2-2,TGCGCCAGCACACCAGGGGGGGATGGCGCCGGGGAGCTGTTTTTT,CASTPGGDGAGELFF
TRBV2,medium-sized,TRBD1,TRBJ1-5,TGTGCCAGCAGTTTCCTTGGGACAGGCAGGGCGCCCCAGCATTTT,CASSFLGTGRAPQHF
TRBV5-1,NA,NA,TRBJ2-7,TGCGCCAGCAGCTTGGTAGAGCGGCAGTCCTACGAGCAGTACTTC,CASSLVERQSYEQYF
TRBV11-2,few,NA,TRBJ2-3,TGTGCCAGCAGCTCCCGGGGGTGGGATTCGGCAGATACGCAGTATTTT,CASSSRGWDSADTQYF
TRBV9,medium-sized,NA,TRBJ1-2,TGTGCCAGCAGACGAGCAAAAGGAAACTATGGCTACACCTTC,CASRRAKGNYGYTF
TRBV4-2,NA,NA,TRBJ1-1,TGTGCCAGCAGCCAAGAGGGTGTAGACACTGAAGCTTTCTTT,CASSQEGVDTEAFF
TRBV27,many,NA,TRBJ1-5,TGTGCCAGCAGTTTATATTTTGGGGACTCATACAATCAGCCCCAGCATTTT,CASSLYFGDSYNQPQHF
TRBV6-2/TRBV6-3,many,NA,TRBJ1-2,TGTGCCAGCAGTTACGTCTTATCTAACTATGGCTACACCTTC,CASSYVLSNYGYTF
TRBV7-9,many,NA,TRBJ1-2,TGTGCCAGCAGCTTAATTGGGGGCAATGGCTACACCTTC,CASSLIGGNGYTF
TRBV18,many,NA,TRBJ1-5,TGTGCCAGCTCCCCGGGACAACTTAGCAATCAGCCCCAGCATTTT,CASSPGQLSNQPQHF
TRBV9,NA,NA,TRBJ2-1,TGTGCCAGCAGCGTATTAGCGCACGGATTGAACAATGAGCAGTTCTTC,CASSVLAHGLNNEQFF
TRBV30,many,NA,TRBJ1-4,TGTGCCTGGAGTGCGGGGAATGAAAAACTGTTTTTT,CAWSAGNEKLFF
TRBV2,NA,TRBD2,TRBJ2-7,TGTGCCAGCAGTGAAGCGCTAGCGGGAGGCCACGAGCAGTACTTC,CASSEALAGGHEQYF
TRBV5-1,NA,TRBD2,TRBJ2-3,TGCGCCAGCAGCTTGGTCCCGGGAGGGACCACAGATACGCAGTATTTT,CASSLVPGGTTDTQYF
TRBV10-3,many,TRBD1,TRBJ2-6,TGTGCCATCAGTGACCCCAGGACAGGTCTATCTGGGGCCAACGTCCTGACTTTC,CAISDPRTGLSGANVLTF
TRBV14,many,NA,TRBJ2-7,TGTGCCAGCAGCCAATTCCCAGGCCCGGGCGAGCAGTACTTC,CASSQFPGPGEQYF
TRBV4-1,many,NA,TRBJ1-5,TGCGCCAGCAGCCCTACTCTAACAATGGCAAGCAATCAGCCCCAGCATTTT,CASSPTLTMASNQPQHF
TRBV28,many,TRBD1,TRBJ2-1,TGTGCCAGCAGCGTCAGGGGGCTGAATGAGCAGTTCTTC,CASSVRGLNEQFF
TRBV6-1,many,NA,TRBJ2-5,TGTGCCAGCAGGGGGACTCAAAGGGCGCAGACCCAGTACTTC,CASRGTQRAQTQYF
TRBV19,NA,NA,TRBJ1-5,TGTGCCAGTAGCCCTCGAGGACAGATCAGTGGGCAGCCCCAGCATTTT,CASSPRGQISGQPQHF
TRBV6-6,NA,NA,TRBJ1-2,TGTGCCAGCAGTTACTCGATAAAGAGCTATGGCTACACCTTC,CASSYSIKSYGYTF
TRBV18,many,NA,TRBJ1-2,TGTGCCAGCTCACCCGGGACAACTGTCTCTGGCTACACCTTC,CASSPGTTVSGYTF
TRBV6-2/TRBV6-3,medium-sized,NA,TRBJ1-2,TGTGCCAGCAGTGACTGGGGAGGCTCTACTGGGGGCTACACCTTC,CASSDWGGSTGGYTF
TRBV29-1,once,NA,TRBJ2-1,TGCAGCGCCATACATCTGGGCAATGAGCAGTTCTTC,CSAIHLGNEQFF
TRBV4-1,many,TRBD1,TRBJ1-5,TGCGCCAGCAGCCAAGCAAACAGGGGAGATCAGCCCCAGCATTTT,CASSQANRGDQPQHF
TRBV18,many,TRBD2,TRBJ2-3,TGTGCCAGCTCACCACCACGGCTAGCGGGAGCAGATACGCAGTATTTT,CASSPPRLAGADTQYF
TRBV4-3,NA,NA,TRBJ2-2,TGCGCCAGCCAGCGGGACAGAGCAACCGGGGAGCTGTTTTTT,CASQRDRATGELFF
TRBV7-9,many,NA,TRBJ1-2,TGTGCCAGCAGCTCGTTAGTAGGGAGTTTTGGCTACACCTTC,CASSSLVGSFGYTF
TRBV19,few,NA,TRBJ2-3,TGTGCCAGTAGTTTATACAGGACAGATACGCAGTATTTT,CASSLYRTDTQYF
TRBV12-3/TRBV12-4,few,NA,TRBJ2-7,TGTGCCAGCAGTTCGAGCGGCAGCTCCTACGAGCAGTACTTC,CASSSSGSSYEQYF
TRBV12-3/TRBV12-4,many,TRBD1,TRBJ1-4,TGTGCCAGCAGTCTGACAGGGGCTAATGAAAAACTGTTTTTT,CASSLTGANEKLFF
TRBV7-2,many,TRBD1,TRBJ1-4,TGTGCCAGCAGCTTAGATGGGACAGGGTCTAATGAAAAACTGTTTTTT,CASSLDGTGSNEKLFF
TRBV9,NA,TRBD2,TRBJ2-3,TGTGCCAGCAGCGTGGGACTAGCGGGTACTAGCACAGATACGCAGTATTTT,CASSVGLAGTSTDTQYF
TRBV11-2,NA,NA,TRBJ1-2,TGTGCCAGCAGCTTAGGTGCAGGGGACTATGGCTACACCTTC,CASSLGAGDYGYTF
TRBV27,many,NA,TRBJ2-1,TGTGCCAGCATGTATTCGGGTCCCCCTAACAATGAGCAGTTCTTC,CASMYSGPPNNEQFF
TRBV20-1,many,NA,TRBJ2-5,TGCAGTGCTAGTTTAGACGACGCCACCGGGACCCAGTACTTC,CSASLDDATGTQYF
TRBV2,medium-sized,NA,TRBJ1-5,TGTGCCAGTGGAGGGTCCGGGGCGAGGAGCAATCAGCCCCAGCATTTT,CASGGSGARSNQPQHF
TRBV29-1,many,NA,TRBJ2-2,TGCAGCGTTGACCAAGGGGGACCATCGAACACCGGGGAGCTGTTTTTT,CSVDQGGPSNTGELFF
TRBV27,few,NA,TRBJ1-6,TGTGCCAGCAGTTTACAGTTAGTCAGTTCACCCCTCCACTTT,CASSLQLVSSPLHF